Listed below are T cell receptor beta chains from one sample, sequenced in a study of T cells in placental villitis. The repertoire was sequenced with immunoSEQ multiplex PCR; TCRdb's copy has only in-frame clones and lacks some. The sample carries 700 to 800 clones, around 98% recorded once. What was sequenced was placental tissue containing maternal and fetal cells. These receptors were collected from a human donor in good health; the placental T cells may come from both mother and fetus. Both conserved end residues are part of each CDR3. Fields, in order: CDR3 length, V gene, clone size, D gene, J gene, CDR3 DNA, CDR3 protein. The D gene is left open where the match is weak. Clone size is not always given. Where it is, it says once, few, many or a class for expanded clones.

15	TRBV27	NA	NA	TRBJ1-1	TGTGCCAGCAGTACTACCATCGACGGACGGACTGAAGCTTTCTTT	CASSTTIDGRTEAFF
12	TRBV12-5	NA	TRBD1	TRBJ2-1	TGTGCTAGTGGTTTGAACCGGGACAGGGTATTCTTC	CASGLNRDRVFF
14	TRBV30	NA	NA	TRBJ1-6	TGTGCCTGCCGAGCTCAGGGACCTAATTCACCCCTCCACTTT	CACRAQGPNSPLHF
16	TRBV7-9	NA	NA	TRBJ2-2	TGTGCCAGCAGCCTGTGGGCACACGCGAACACCGGGGAGCTGTTTTTT	CASSLWAHANTGELFF
15	TRBV5-6	once	NA	TRBJ2-2	TGTGCCAGCAGCTCCGGGGGACACCGCACCGGGGAGCTGTTTTTT	CASSSGGHRTGELFF
13	TRBV7-9	NA	TRBD2	TRBJ2-3	TGTGCCAGCAGCTTTGTGCGGGGGGGTTGGCAGTATTTT	CASSFVRGGWQYF
12	TRBV5-8	NA	NA	TRBJ2-7	TGTGCCAGCAGCTTGGACGTCTACGAGCAGTACTTC	CASSLDVYEQYF
14	TRBV6-4	NA	TRBD2	TRBJ2-3	TGTGCCAGCCGTGGGCTAGCGGACACAGATACGCAGTATTTT	CASRGLADTDTQYF
12	TRBV7-9	NA	NA	TRBJ2-1	TGTGCCAGCAGCTCCGGGACCGGTGAGCAGTTCTTC	CASSSGTGEQFF
15	TRBV3-1/TRBV3-2	NA	NA	TRBJ2-4	TGTGCCAGCAGCCAGGGGTCAGGGACGAAAAACATTCAGTACTTC	CASSQGSGTKNIQYF
13	TRBV5-4	NA	NA	TRBJ2-7	TGTGCCAACAGCTTAGGCGGTACCTACGAGCAGTACTTC	CANSLGGTYEQYF